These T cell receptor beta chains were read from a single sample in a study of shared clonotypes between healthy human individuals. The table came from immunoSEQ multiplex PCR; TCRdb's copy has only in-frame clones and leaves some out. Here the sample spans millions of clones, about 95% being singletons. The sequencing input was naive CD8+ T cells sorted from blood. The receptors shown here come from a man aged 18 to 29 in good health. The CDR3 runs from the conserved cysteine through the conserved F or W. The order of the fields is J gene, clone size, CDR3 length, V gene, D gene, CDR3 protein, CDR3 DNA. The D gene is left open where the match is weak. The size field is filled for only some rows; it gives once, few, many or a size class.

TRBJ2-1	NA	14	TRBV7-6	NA	CASSLLGEDNEQFF	TGTGCCAGCAGCTTACTGGGTGAGGACAATGAGCAGTTCTTC
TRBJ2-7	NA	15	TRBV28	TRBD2	CASSFGPQRGELQYF	TGTGCCAGCAGTTTTGGCCCGCAGCGGGGGGAACTTCAGTACTTC
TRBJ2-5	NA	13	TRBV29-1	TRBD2	CSVEETGGETQYF	TGCAGCGTTGAAGAAACGGGAGGGGAGACCCAGTACTTC
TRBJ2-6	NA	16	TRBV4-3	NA	CASSQEEDSGANVLTF	TGCGCCAGCAGCCAAGAGGAGGACTCTGGGGCCAACGTCCTGACTTTC
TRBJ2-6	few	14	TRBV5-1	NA	CASSLEIGANVLTF	TGCGCCAGCAGCTTGGAGATTGGGGCCAACGTCCTGACTTTC
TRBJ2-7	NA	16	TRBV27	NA	CASSPSMGPLDHEQYF	TGTGCCAGCAGTCCCTCAATGGGACCCTTGGACCACGAGCAGTACTTC
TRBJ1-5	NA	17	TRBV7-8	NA	CASSLGNFPVVHQPQHF	TGTGCCAGCAGCTTGGGAAACTTCCCGGTGGTGCATCAGCCCCAGCATTTT
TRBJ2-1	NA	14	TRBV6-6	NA	CASSYRARDSEQFF	TGTGCCAGCAGTTACCGGGCTAGGGATAGTGAGCAGTTCTTC
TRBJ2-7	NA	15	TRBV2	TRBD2	CASSVLAGELYEQYF	TGTGCCAGCAGCGTCCTAGCGGGAGAACTCTACGAGCAGTACTTC
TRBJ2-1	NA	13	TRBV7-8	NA	CASSFFLASEQFF	TGTGCCAGCAGCTTTTTTCTAGCGTCCGAGCAGTTCTTC
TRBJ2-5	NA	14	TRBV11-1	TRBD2	CASSSLTSLETQYF	TGTGCCAGCAGCTCCCTGACTAGCTTGGAGACCCAGTACTTC
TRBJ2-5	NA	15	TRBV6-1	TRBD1	CASSNGQGAEETQYF	TGTGCCAGCAGTAACGGACAGGGTGCGGAGGAGACCCAGTACTTC
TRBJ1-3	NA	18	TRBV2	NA	CASSEGFDSYYSGNTIYF	TGTGCCAGCAGTGAGGGGTTTGACAGCTACTACTCTGGAAACACCATATATTTT
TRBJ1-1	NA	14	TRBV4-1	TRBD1	CASSHPGGGTEAFF	TGCGCCAGCAGCCACCCAGGGGGAGGGACTGAAGCTTTCTTT
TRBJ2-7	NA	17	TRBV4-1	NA	CASSQVERAGNSYEQYF	TGCGCCAGCAGCCAGGTCGAACGAGCGGGTAACTCCTACGAGCAGTACTTC
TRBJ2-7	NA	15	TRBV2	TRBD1	CASSELAGGTYEQYF	TGTGCCAGCAGTGAACTGGCAGGGGGAACCTACGAGCAGTACTTC
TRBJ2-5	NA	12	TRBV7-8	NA	CASSTTEETQYF	TGTGCCAGCAGCACGACGGAAGAGACCCAGTACTTC
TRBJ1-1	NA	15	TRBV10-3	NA	CAISGPEEVNTEAFF	TGTGCCATCAGTGGCCCAGAGGAGGTGAACACTGAAGCTTTCTTT
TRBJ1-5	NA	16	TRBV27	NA	CASSFVGKMGNQPQHF	TGTGCCAGCAGTTTTGTCGGTAAAATGGGCAATCAGCCCCAGCATTTT
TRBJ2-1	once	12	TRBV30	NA	CAWSILGNEQFF	TGTGCCTGGAGTATTCTAGGGAATGAGCAGTTCTTC
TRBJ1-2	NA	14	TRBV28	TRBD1	CASSFSGQGTGYTF	TGTGCCAGCAGTTTCTCTGGACAGGGGACTGGCTACACCTTC
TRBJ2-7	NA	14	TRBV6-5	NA	CASSYRRDFYEQYF	TGTGCCAGCAGTTATCGCAGGGATTTCTACGAGCAGTACTTC
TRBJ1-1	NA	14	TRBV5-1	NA	CASSLGQSNTEAFF	TGCGCCAGCAGCTTGGGGCAGTCGAACACTGAAGCTTTCTTT
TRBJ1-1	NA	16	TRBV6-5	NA	CASSYSLGRAGTEAFF	TGTGCCAGCAGTTACTCGTTAGGTCGGGCTGGTACTGAAGCTTTCTTT
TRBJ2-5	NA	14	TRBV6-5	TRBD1	CASRLQGASETQYF	TGTGCCAGCAGGCTACAGGGGGCATCAGAGACCCAGTACTTC
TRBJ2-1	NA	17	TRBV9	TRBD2	CASSPWTSGGFYNEQFF	TGTGCCAGCAGCCCATGGACTAGCGGGGGCTTCTACAATGAGCAGTTCTTC
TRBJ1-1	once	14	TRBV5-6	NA	CASSSDDRIYEAFF	TGTGCCAGCAGCTCAGACGACAGGATCTATGAAGCTTTCTTT
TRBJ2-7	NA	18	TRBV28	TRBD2	CASSLSVRLAGVGNEQYF	TGTGCCAGCAGTTTATCCGTCAGACTAGCGGGAGTTGGGAACGAGCAGTACTTC
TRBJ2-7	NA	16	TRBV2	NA	CASSEAASGSSYEQYF	TGTGCCAGCAGTGAAGCGGCGAGCGGTAGCTCCTACGAGCAGTACTTC
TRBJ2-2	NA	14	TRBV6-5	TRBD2	CASSWTSVTGELFF	TGTGCCAGCAGTTGGACTAGCGTCACCGGGGAGCTGTTTTTT
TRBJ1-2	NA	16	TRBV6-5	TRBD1	CASSFSPGTGYSGYTF	TGTGCCAGCAGTTTTTCCCCCGGGACAGGGTACTCTGGCTACACCTTC
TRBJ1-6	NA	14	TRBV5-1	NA	CASGSGPYNSPLHF	TGCGCCAGCGGCAGTGGGCCCTATAATTCACCCCTCCACTTT
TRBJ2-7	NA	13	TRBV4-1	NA	CASSHKAWYEQYF	TGCGCCAGCAGCCACAAAGCATGGTACGAGCAGTACTTC
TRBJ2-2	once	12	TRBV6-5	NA	CASSLGTGELFF	TGTGCCAGCAGTTTGGGCACCGGGGAGCTGTTTTTT
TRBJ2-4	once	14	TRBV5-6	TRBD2	CASSELAGGNIQYF	TGTGCCAGCAGCGAACTAGCGGGAGGGAACATTCAGTACTTC
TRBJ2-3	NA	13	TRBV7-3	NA	CASSAGLGDTQYF	TGTGCCAGCAGCGCAGGACTTGGAGATACGCAGTATTTT
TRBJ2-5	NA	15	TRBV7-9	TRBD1	CASSSGQGGQETQYF	TGTGCCAGCAGCTCGGGACAGGGGGGCCAAGAGACCCAGTACTTC
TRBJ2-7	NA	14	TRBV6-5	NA	CASSSHGLSYEQYF	TGTGCCAGCAGCTCGCACGGACTCTCCTACGAGCAGTACTTC
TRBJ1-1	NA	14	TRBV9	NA	CASSEEGGVTEAFF	TGTGCCAGCAGCGAGGAAGGGGGGGTCACTGAAGCTTTCTTT
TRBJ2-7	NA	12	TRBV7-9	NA	CASSDSSYEQYF	TGTGCCAGCAGCGATAGCTCCTACGAGCAGTACTTC
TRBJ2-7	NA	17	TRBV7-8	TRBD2	CASSLGLAGGGDYEQYF	TGTGCCAGCAGCTTGGGACTAGCGGGAGGGGGCGACTACGAGCAGTACTTC
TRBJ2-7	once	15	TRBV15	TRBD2	CATSRERGNRNEQYF	TGTGCCACCAGCAGAGAGCGGGGGAATAGAAACGAGCAGTACTTC
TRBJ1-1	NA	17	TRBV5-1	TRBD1	CASSRDRGGPRNTEAFF	TGCGCCAGCAGCCGGGACAGGGGAGGTCCGAGGAACACTGAAGCTTTCTTT
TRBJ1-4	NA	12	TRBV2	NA	CASSGTPEKLFF	TGTGCCAGCAGTGGGACACCAGAAAAACTGTTTTTT
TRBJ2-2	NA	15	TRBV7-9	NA	CASSLDGPATGELFF	TGTGCCAGCAGCTTAGACGGGCCAGCCACCGGGGAGCTGTTTTTT
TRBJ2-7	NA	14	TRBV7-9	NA	CASSLAGEKYEQYF	TGTGCCAGCAGCTTAGCTGGGGAGAAATACGAGCAGTACTTC